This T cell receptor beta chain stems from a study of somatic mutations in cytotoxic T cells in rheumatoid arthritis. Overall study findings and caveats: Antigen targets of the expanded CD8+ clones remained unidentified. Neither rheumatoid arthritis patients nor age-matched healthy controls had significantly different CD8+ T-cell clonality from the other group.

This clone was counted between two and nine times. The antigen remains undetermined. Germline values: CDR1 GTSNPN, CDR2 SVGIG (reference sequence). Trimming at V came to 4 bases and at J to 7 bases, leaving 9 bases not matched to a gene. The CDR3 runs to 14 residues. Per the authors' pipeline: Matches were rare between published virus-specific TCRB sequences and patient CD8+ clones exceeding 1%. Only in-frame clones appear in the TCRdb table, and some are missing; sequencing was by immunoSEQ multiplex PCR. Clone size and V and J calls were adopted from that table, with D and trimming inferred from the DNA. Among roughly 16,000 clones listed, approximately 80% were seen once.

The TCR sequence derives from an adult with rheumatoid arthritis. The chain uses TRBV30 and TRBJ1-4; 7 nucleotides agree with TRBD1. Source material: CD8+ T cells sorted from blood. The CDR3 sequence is CAWTPGQTFEKLFF. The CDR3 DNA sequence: TGTGCCTGGACTCCGGGACAGACCTTTGAAAAACTGTTTTTT.